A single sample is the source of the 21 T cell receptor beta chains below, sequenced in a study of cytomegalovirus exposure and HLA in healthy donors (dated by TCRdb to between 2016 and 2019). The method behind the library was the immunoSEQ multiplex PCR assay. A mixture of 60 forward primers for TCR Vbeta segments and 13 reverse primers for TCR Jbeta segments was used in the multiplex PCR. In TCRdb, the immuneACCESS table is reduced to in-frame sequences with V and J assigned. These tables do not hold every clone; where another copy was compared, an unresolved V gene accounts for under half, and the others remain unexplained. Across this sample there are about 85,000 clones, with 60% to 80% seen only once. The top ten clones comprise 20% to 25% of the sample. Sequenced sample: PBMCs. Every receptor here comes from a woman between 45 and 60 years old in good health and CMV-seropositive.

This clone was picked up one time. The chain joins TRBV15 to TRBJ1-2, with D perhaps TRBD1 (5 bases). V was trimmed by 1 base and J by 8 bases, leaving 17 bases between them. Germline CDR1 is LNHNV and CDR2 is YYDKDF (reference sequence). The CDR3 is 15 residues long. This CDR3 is CATSRGNRQVDGYTF. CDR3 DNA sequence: TGTGCCACCAGCAGAGGAAACAGGCAGGTTGACGGCTACACCTTC.

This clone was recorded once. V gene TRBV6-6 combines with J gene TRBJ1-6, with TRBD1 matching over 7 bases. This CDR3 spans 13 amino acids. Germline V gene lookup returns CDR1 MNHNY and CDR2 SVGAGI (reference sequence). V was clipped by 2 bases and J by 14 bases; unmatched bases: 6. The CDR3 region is CASSYGPGGTLHF. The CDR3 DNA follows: TGTGCCAGCAGTTACGGGCCAGGGGGAACCCTCCACTTT.

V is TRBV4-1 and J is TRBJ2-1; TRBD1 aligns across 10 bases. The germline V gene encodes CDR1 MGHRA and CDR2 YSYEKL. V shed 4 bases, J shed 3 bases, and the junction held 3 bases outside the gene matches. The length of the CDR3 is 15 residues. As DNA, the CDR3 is TGCGCCAGCAGCCCCGACAGGGGGCTCTACAATGAGCAGTTCTTC. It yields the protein CASSPDRGLYNEQFF.

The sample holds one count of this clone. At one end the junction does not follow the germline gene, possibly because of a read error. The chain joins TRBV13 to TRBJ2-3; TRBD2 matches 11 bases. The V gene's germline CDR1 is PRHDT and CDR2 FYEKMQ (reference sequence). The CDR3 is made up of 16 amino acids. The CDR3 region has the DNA TGTGCCAGCAGCGTAGGGACTAGCGGAACCACAGATACGCAGTATTTT. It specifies CASSVGTSGTTDTQYF.

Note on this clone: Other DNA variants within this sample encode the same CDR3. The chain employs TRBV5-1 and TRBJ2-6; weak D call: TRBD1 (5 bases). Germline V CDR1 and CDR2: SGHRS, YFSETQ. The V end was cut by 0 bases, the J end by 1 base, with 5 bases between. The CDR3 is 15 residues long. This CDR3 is CASSLAGSGANVLTF. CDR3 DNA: TGCGCCAGCAGCTTGGCAGGGTCTGGGGCCAACGTCCTGACTTTC.

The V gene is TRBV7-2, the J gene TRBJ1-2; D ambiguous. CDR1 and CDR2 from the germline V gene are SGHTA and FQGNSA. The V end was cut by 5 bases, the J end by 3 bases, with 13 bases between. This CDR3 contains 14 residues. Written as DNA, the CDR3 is TGTGCCAGCAGCCTTTTTGAAGCGGACTATGGCTACACCTTC. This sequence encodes CASSLFEADYGYTF.

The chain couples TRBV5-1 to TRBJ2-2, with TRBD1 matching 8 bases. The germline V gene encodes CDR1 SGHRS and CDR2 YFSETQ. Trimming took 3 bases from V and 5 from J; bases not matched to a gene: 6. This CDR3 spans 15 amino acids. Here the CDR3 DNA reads TGCGCCAGCAGCTCAACTCGACAGGGGACCGGGGAGCTGTTTTTT. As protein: CASSSTRQGTGELFF.

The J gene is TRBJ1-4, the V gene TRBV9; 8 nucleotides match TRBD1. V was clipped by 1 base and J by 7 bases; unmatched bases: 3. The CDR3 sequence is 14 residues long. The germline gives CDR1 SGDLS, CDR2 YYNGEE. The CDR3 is CASSVQGAGEKLFF. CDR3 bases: TGTGCCAGCAGCGTACAGGGGGCGGGTGAAAAACTGTTTTTT.

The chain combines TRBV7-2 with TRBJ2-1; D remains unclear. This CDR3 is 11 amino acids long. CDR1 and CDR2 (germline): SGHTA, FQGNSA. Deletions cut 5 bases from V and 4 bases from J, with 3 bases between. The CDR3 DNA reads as TGTGCCAGCAGCCCGTACAATGAGCAGTTCTTC. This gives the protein CASSPYNEQFF.

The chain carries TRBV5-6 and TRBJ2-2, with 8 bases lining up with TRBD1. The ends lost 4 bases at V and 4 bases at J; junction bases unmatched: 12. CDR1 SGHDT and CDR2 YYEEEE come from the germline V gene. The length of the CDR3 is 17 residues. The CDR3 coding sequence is TGTGCCAGCAGCGGACCGGCGGGACAGGTGTCCACCGGGGAGCTGTTTTTT. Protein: CASSGPAGQVSTGELFF. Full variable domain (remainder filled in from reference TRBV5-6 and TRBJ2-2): DAGVTQSPTHLIKTRGQQVTLRCSPKSGHDTVSWYQQALGQGPQFIFQYYEEEERQRGNFPDRFSGHQFPNYSSELNVNALLLGDSALYLCASSGPAGQVSTGELFFGEGSRLTVL.

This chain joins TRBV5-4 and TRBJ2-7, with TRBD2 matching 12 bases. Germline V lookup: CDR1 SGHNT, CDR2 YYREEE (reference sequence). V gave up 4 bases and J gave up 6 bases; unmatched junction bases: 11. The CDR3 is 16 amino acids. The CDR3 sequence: CASSIGLAGRSFEQYV. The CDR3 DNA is TGTGCCAGCAGCATCGGACTAGCGGGGAGATCTTTCGAGCAGTACGTC.

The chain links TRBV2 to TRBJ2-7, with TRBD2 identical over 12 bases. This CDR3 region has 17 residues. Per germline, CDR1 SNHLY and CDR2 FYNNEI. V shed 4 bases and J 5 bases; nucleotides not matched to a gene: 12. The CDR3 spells CASSVTQIRLAGDEQYV. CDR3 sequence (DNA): TGTGCCAGCAGTGTGACTCAGATTAGACTAGCGGGAGACGAGCAGTACGTC.

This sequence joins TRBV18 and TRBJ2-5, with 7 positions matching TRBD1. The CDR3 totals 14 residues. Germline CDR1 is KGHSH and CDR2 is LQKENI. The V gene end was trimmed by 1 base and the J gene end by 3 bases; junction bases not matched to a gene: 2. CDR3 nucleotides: TGTGCCAGCTCACCACTCGGGACAGAAGAGACCCAGTACTTC. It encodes CASSPLGTEETQYF.

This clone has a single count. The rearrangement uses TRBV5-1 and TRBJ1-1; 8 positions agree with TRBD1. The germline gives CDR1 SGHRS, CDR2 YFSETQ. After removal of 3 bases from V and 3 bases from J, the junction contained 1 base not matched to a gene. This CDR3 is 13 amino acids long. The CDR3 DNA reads TGCGCCAGCAGCTCGACAGGGGACACTGAAGCTTTCTTT. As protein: CASSSTGDTEAFF.

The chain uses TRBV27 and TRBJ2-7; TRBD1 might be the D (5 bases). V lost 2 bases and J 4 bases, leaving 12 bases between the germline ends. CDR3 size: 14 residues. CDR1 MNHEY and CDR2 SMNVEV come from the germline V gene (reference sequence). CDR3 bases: TGTGCCAGCAGTTTAAACCCACAGGATTACGAGCAGTACTTC. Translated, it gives CASSLNPQDYEQYF.

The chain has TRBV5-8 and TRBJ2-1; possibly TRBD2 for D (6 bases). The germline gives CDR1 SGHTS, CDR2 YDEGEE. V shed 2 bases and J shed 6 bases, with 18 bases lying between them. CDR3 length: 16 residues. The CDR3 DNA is TGTGCCAGCAGCTTCCCCGGGGGATGGATTGTCAATGAGCAGTTCTTC. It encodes CASSFPGGWIVNEQFF.

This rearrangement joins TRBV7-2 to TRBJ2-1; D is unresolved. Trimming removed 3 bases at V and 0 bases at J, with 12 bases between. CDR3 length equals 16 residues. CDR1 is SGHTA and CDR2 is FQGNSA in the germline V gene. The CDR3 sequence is CASSFTVISSYNEQFF. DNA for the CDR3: TGTGCCAGCAGCTTTACAGTGATCAGCTCCTACAATGAGCAGTTCTTC.

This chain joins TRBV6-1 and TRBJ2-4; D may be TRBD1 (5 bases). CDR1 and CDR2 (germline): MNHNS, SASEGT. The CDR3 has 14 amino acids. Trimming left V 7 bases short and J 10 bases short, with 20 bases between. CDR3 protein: CASKKGQGPIIQYF. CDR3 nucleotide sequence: TGTGCCAGCAAAAAAGGCCAGGGTCCGATTATTCAGTACTTC.

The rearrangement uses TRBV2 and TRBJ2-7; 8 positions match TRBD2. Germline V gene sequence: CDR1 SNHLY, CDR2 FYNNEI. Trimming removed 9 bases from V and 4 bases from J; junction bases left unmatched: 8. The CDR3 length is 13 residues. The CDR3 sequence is CASDSGMLYEQYF. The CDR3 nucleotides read TGTGCCAGTGATAGCGGGATGCTTTACGAGCAGTACTTC.

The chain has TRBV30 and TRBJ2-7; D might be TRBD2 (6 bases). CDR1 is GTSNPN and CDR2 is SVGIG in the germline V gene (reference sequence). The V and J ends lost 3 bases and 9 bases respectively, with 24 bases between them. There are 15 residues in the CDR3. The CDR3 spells CAWRGGEGQHSTQYF. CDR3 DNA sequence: TGTGCCTGGAGGGGGGGAGAGGGCCAACACTCGACGCAGTACTTC.

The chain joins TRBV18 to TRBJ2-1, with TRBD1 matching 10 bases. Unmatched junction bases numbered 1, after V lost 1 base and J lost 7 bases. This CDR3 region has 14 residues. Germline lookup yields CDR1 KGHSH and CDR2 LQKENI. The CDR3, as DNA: TGTGCCAGCTCACCACAGGGACAGGGGAATGAGCAGTTCTTC. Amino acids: CASSPQGQGNEQFF. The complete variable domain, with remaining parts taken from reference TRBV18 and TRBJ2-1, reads NAGVMQNPRHLVRRRGQEARLRCSPMKGHSHVYWYRQLPEEGLKFMVYLQKENIIDESGMPKERFSAEFPKEGPSILRIQQVVRGDSAAYFCASSPQGQGNEQFFGPGTRLTVL.